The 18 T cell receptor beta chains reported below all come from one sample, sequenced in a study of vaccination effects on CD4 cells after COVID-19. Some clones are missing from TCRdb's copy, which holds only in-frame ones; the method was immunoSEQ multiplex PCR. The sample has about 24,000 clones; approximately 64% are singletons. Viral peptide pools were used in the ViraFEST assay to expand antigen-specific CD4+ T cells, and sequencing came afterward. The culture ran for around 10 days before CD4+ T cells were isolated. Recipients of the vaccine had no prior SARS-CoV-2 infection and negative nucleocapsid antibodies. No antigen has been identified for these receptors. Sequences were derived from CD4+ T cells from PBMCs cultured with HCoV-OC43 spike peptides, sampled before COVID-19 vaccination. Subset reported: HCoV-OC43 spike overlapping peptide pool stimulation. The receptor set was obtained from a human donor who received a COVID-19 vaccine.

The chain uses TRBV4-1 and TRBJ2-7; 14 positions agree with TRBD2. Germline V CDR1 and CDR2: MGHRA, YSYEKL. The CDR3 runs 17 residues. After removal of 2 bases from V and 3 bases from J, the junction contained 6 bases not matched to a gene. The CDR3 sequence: CASSQTGLAGDLYEQYF. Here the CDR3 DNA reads TGCGCCAGCAGCCAAACGGGACTAGCGGGGGACCTCTACGAGCAGTACTTC.

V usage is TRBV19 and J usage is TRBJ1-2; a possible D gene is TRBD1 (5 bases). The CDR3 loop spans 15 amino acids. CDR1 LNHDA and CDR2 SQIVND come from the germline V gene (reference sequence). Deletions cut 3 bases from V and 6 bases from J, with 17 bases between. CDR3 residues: CASSIVVDRGDGYTF. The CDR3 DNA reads TGTGCCAGTAGTATTGTGGTTGACCGAGGGGATGGCTACACCTTC.

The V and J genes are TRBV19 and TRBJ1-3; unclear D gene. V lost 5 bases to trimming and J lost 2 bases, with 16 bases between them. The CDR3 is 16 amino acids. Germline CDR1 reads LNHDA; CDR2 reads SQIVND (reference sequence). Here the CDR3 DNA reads TGTGCCAGTAGTGATGTCCTAAGTCGAGCTGGAAACACCATATATTTT. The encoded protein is CASSDVLSRAGNTIYF.

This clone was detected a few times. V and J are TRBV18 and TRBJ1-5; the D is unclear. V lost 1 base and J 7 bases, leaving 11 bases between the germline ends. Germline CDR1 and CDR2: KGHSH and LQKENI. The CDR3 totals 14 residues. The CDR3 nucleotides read TGTGCCAGCTCACCACTGAGGGAAAACCAGCCCCAGCATTTT. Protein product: CASSPLRENQPQHF.

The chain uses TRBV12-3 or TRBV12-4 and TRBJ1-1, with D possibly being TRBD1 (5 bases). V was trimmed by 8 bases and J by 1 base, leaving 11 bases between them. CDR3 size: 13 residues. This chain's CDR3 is CASAGTANTEAFF. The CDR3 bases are TGTGCCAGCGCCGGGACGGCGAACACTGAAGCTTTCTTT.

Written as DNA, the CDR3 is TGTGCCAGCAGTGAAGCGGAATTTTTGACCCAGTACTTC. It encodes CASSEAEFLTQYF. This rearrangement joins TRBV2 to TRBJ2-5; no firm D call. The germline V gene has CDR1 SNHLY and CDR2 FYNNEI. The CDR3 runs to 13 residues. Deletions cut 0 bases from V and 7 bases from J, with 9 bases between.

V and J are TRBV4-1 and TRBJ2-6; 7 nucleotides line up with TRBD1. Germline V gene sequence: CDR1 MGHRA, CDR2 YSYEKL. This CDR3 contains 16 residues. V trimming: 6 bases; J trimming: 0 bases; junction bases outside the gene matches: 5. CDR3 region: CASRKTGSSGANVLTF. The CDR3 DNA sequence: TGCGCCAGCAGGAAGACAGGGTCCTCTGGGGCCAACGTCCTGACTTTC.

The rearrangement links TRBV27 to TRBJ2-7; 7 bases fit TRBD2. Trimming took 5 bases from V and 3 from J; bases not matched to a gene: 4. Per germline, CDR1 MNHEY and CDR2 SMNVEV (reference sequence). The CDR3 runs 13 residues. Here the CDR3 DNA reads TGTGCCAGCAGTCGGTGGGGGGGCTACGAGCAGTACTTC. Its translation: CASSRWGGYEQYF.

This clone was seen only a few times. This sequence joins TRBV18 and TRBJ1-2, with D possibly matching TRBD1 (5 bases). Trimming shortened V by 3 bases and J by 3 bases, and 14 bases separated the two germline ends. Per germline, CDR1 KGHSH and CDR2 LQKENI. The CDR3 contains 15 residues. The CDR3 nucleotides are TGTGCCAGCTCACCGGGGCGGGACGGCGACTATGGCTACACCTTC. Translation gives CASSPGRDGDYGYTF.

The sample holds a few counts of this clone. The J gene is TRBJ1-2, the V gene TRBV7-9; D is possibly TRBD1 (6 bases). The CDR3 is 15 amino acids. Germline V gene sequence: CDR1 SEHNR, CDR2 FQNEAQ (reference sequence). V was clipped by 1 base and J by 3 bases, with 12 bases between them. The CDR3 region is CASSLGGTRYYGYTF. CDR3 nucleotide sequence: TGTGCCAGCAGCTTAGGGGGGACACGCTACTATGGCTACACCTTC.

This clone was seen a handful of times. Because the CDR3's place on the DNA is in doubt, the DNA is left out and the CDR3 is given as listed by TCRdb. This CDR3 is CASSLINDFRGQGSYEQYF. J is TRBJ2-7 and V is TRBV5-6; the table calls TRBD1, which could not be checked here. The CDR3 totals 19 residues, both ends included. CDR1 and CDR2 from the germline V gene are SGHDT and YYEEEE.

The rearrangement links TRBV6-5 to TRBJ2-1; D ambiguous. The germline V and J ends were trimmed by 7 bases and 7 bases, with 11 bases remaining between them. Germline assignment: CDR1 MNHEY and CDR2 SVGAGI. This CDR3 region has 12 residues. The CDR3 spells CASMASWNEQFF. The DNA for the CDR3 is TGTGCCAGCATGGCGTCTTGGAATGAGCAGTTCTTC.

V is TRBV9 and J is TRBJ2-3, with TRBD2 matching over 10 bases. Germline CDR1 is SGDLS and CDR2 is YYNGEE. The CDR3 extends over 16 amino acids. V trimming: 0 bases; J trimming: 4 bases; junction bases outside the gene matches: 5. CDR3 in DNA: TGTGCCAGCAGCGTAGGGTGGCTAGCGGGGGCAGATACGCAGTATTTT. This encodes CASSVGWLAGADTQYF.

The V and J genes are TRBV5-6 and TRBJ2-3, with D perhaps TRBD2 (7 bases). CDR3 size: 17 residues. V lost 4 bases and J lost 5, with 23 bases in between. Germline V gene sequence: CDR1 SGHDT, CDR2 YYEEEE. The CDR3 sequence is CASSLNRTGGILDTQYF. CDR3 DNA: TGTGCCAGCAGCCTAAACCGGACGGGGGGCATCTTAGATACGCAGTATTTT.

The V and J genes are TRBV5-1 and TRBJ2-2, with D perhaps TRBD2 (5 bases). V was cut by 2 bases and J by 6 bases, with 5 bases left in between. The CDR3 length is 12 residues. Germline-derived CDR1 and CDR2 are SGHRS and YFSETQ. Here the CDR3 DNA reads TGCGCCAGCAGCTTCGGGGCCGGGGAGCTGTTTTTT. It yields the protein CASSFGAGELFF.

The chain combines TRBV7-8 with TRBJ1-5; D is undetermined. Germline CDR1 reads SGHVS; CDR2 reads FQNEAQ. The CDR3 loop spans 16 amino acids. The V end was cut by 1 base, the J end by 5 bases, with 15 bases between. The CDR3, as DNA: TGTGCCAGCAGCTTAGGTAGACACCTGTTGGATCAGCCCCAGCATTTT. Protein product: CASSLGRHLLDQPQHF.

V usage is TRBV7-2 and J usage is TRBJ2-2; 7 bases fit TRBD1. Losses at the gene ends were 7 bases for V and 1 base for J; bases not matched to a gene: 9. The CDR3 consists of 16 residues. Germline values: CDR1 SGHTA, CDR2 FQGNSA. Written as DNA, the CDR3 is TGTGCCAGCAACCTGGCCGGGACAGTGAACACCGGGGAGCTGTTTTTT. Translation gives CASNLAGTVNTGELFF.

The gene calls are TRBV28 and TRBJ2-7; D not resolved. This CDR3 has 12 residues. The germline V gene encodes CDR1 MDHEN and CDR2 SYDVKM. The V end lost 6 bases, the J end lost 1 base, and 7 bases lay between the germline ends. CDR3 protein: CASSLASYEQYF. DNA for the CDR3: TGTGCCAGCAGCCTCGCGTCCTACGAGCAGTACTTC. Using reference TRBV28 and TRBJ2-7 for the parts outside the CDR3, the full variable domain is DVKVTQSSRYLVKRTGEKVFLECVQDMDHENMFWYRQDPGLGLRLIYFSYDVKMKEKGDIPEGYSVSREKKERFSLILESASTNQTSMYLCASSLASYEQYFGPGTRLTVT.